This TCR beta chain was identified in a study of molecular identifiers for immune sequencing clone quantification. Looking at the study overall: Across replicate runs, RNA obtained from approximately 20,000 or 100,000 naive CD8 cells was divided into five, with four undergoing sequencing.

TCRdb recomputed calls from the PCR reads with MiXCR, one row per CDR3 protein. The table has approximately 97,000 distinct CDR3 sequences, less than 25% seen once. This CDR3 spans 13 amino acids. Looked up from germline, CDR1 is LGHNA and CDR2 is YNFKEQ. V was pared by 3 bases and J by 6 bases, with 4 bases of the junction left unmatched. In this sample, this clonotype turned up a few times. Input for naive CD8 libraries was about 18,000 to 1,100,000 sorted cells; the RNA fraction used was 10%, 30% or 50%. The chain couples TRBV4-2 to TRBJ2-7; 8 nucleotides align to TRBD1. The specimen was naive CD8+ T cells from blood, with Jurkat cell RNA spiked in. Subset defined: FACS-sorted CD8+CD4-CCR7+CD45RA+ naive T cells. This clonotype was sampled from a human donor in good health. Some libraries in this study had Jurkat cell RNA spiked in. The DNA of the CDR3 is TGTGCCAGCAGCCACAGACAGGGGTGCGAGCAGTACTTC. Translation: CASSHRQGCEQYF.